This T cell receptor (beta chain) was sequenced during a study of CD8+CD57+ T cells in acquired aplastic anemia. The template used for profiling TCR beta VDJ and CDR3 was genomic DNA. One entry per CDR3 protein results from TCRdb running MiXCR on the reads. The repertoire holds about 210,000 distinct CDR3 sequences, with under 65% as singletons. Germline loops: CDR1 SGDLS, CDR2 YYNGEE. The CDR3 contains 15 residues. Concerning this clonotype itself: A read error may produce the germline difference seen at one junction end.

The sequence was collected from a human donor in good health. This sequence joins TRBV9 and TRBJ1-4, with a weak D call TRBD1 (5 bases). Sequencing input: sorted CD4+, CD8+, or CD8+CD57+ T cells (not recorded which) from PBMCs. CDR3 region: CASSAGGVSFEKLLF. The CDR3 DNA is TGTGCCAGCAGCGCGGGGGGGGTTTCGTTTGAAAAACTGCTTTTT.